This TCR beta chain was observed in a study of blood T cell repertoires in COVID-19. Authors' data handling: By means of reference gene primer amplification, nucleated cell counts were estimated. TCRdb's table, derived via immunoSEQ multiplex PCR, lists solely in-frame clones and lacks some. V and J calls and clone size come straight from that table; D and trimming were deduced from the DNA. The repertoire has 80,000 or so clones, 85% of them found once; the top ten carry 9.5% to 13%. Trimming took off 8 bases at V and 1 base at J, with 18 bases between the two ends. CDR3 size: 16 residues. In germline, CDR1 is MDHEN, CDR2 SYDVKM.

The sequencing input was peripheral blood. The chain recombines TRBV28 with TRBJ1-5, with D tentatively TRBD1 (5 bases). The clonotype comes from a man between 60 and 75 years old with COVID-19, enrolled during active disease. CDR3 sequence: CASLGYGAPSNQPQHF. The CDR3 nucleotides are TGTGCCAGCCTAGGGTATGGGGCGCCAAGCAATCAGCCCCAGCATTTT.